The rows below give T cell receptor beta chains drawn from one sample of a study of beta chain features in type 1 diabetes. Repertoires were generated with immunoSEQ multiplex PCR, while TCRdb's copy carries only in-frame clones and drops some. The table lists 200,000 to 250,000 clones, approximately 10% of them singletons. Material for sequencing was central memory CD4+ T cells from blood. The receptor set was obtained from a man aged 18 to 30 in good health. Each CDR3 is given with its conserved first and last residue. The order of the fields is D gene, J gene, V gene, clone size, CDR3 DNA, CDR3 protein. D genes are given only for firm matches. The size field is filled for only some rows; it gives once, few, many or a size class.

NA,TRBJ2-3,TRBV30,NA,TGTGCCTGGACGGACGCAGATACGCAGTATTTT,CAWTDADTQYF
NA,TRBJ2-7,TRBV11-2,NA,TGTGCCAGCAGCGGGGACAGTAGGGGACTCGAGCAGTACTTC,CASSGDSRGLEQYF
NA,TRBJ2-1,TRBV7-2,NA,TGTGCCAGCAGTCAGCCTGGCGGGCAAGGGGAGCAGTTCTTC,CASSQPGGQGEQFF
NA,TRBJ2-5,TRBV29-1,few,TGCAGCGTCCTCTTCGACAGGATCCAAGAGACCCAGTACTTC,CSVLFDRIQETQYF
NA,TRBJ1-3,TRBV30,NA,TGTGCCTTGGCTGTGAGCCTTGGAAACACCATATATTTT,CALAVSLGNTIYF
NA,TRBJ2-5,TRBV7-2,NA,TGTGCCAGCAGCGCGTACAGGGCTCAAGAGACCCAGTACTTC,CASSAYRAQETQYF
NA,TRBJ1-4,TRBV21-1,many,TGTGCCAGCAGCCCGGGGCGGTGGGATGAAAAACTGTTTTTT,CASSPGRWDEKLFF
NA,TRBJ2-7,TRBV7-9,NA,TGTGCCAGCAGCTTATACTCGGCCTACGAGCAGTACTTC,CASSLYSAYEQYF
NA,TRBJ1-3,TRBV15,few,TGTGCCACCAGCAGCCCGAGCGACATATGGGCCGACACCATATATTTT,CATSSPSDIWADTIYF
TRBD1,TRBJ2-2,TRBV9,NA,TGTGCCAGCAGCGAAACAGGGGCGAGCACCGGGGAGCTGTTTTTT,CASSETGASTGELFF
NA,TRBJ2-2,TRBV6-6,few,TGTGCCAGCAGTTACATTAGCGGACTAAACACCGGGGAGCTGTTTTTT,CASSYISGLNTGELFF
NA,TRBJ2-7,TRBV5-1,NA,TGCGCCAGCAGCTTGGCGCGATCACGCGGGGGCTACGACTGGCAGTACTTC,CASSLARSRGGYDWQYF
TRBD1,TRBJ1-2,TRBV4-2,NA,TGTGCCAGCAGCCAAGTAACAGGGGAGGGCTACACCTTC,CASSQVTGEGYTF
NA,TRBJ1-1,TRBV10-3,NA,TGTGCCATCAGTGAGTATGCTGAAGCTTTCTTT,CAISEYAEAFF
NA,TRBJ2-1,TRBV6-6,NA,TGTGCCAGCAGCAACCTTGGGGGTAGGGAGCAGTTCTTC,CASSNLGGREQFF
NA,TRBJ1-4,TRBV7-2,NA,TGTGCCAGCAGCTCCGGCCCCAATGAAAAACTGTTTTTT,CASSSGPNEKLFF
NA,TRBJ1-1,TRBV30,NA,TGTGGGCTGATTCAGGGGAATGCCCTTTTGGACACTGAAGCTTTCTTT,CGLIQGNALLDTEAFF
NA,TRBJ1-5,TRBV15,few,TGTGCCACCAGCAGATTGGGTCGGAACGATCAGCCCCAGCATTTT,CATSRLGRNDQPQHF
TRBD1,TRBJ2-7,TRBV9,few,TGTGCCAGCAGCAAAGGACAGGGTAGCTACGAGCAGTACTTC,CASSKGQGSYEQYF
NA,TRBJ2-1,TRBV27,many,TGTGCCAGCAGTTTACTGGGAAGCGACAATGAGCAGTTCTTC,CASSLLGSDNEQFF
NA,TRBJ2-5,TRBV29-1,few,TGCAGCGTGGTCGTCGCGGCGGGGCGCCAAGAGAGCCAGTACTTC,CSVVVAAGRQESQYF
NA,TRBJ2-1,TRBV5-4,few,TGTGCCAGCAGCCAGCCCATCGGGGATGAGCAGTTCTTC,CASSQPIGDEQFF
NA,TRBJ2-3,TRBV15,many,TGTGCCACCAGCAGAGATCTAGGGGACTCCGAAGGAGCGGATACGCAGTATTTT,CATSRDLGDSEGADTQYF
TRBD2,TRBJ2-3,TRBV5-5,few,TGTGCCAGCAGCTTGACTAGCGGGGCTACATGGGATACGCAGTATTTT,CASSLTSGATWDTQYF
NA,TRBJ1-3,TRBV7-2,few,TGTGCCAGCAGCTTCCCATCTGGAAACACCATATATTTT,CASSFPSGNTIYF
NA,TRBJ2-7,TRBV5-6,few,TGTGCCAGCAGCCCATACAGGGTGGACAGCGGATACTACGAGCAGTACTTC,CASSPYRVDSGYYEQYF
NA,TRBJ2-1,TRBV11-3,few,TGTGCCAGCAGCCGTGATCAGTCTACCAATGAGCAGTTCTTC,CASSRDQSTNEQFF
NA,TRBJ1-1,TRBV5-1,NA,TGCGCCAGCAGCTTGACATTATCCTTTGGCACTGAAGCTTTCTTT,CASSLTLSFGTEAFF
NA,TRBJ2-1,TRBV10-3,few,TGTGCCATCAGTGCGGACCTAAACAATGAGCAGTTCTTC,CAISADLNNEQFF
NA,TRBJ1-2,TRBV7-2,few,TGTGCCAGCAGCCGGGCGGTACACTCCTATGGCTACACCTTC,CASSRAVHSYGYTF
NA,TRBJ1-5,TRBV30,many,TGTGCCTGGAGTGTATCGGGGGGCAATCAGCCCCAGCATTTT,CAWSVSGGNQPQHF
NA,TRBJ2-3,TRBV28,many,TGTGCCAGCAGCAGACACCGCACAGATACGCAGTATTTT,CASSRHRTDTQYF
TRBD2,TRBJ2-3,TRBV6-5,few,TGTGCCAGCAGTCGCGGGAGTGAGACAGATACGCAGTATTTT,CASSRGSETDTQYF